This is a list of T cell receptor beta chains from one sample in a study of blood T cell repertoires in COVID-19. Clones were sequenced by immunoSEQ multiplex PCR, and TCRdb holds only the in-frame ones, with some missing. The sample shows fewer than 70,000 clones, approximately 80% of them seen only once. What was sequenced was peripheral blood. Receptors originate from a man aged 25-45 years with COVID-19, enrolled during active disease. Each CDR3 is given with its conserved first and last residue. Each record gives: J gene, clone size, V gene, D gene, CDR3 DNA, CDR3 protein. The D gene is left open where the match is weak. The size field is filled for only some rows; it gives once, few, many or a size class.

j_gene: TRBJ1-6; abundance: -; v_gene: TRBV5-1; d_gene: TRBD1; CDR3nt: TGCGCCAGCAGCTTACAGGGGGCGCCTGATTCACCCCTCCACTTT; CDR3aa: CASSLQGAPDSPLHF
j_gene: TRBJ2-1; abundance: -; v_gene: TRBV7-2; d_gene: TRBD1; CDR3nt: TGTGCCAGCAGCCCCGGGACAGGAAGGGACAATGAGCAGTTCTTC; CDR3aa: CASSPGTGRDNEQFF
j_gene: TRBJ1-1; abundance: -; v_gene: TRBV12-3/TRBV12-4; d_gene: -; CDR3nt: TGTGCCAGCAGGCTTACAGGGAACACTGAAGCTTTCTTT; CDR3aa: CASRLTGNTEAFF
j_gene: TRBJ1-3; abundance: -; v_gene: TRBV10-3; d_gene: TRBD1; CDR3nt: TGTGCCATCAGGACAGGGGACGGCACCATATATTTT; CDR3aa: CAIRTGDGTIYF
j_gene: TRBJ2-2; abundance: -; v_gene: TRBV11-2; d_gene: TRBD1; CDR3nt: TGTGCCAGCAGCATGACAGGGGAGGCGAACACCGGGGAGCTGTTTTTT; CDR3aa: CASSMTGEANTGELFF
j_gene: TRBJ2-2; abundance: -; v_gene: TRBV19; d_gene: TRBD1; CDR3nt: TGTGCCAGTAGTCTCCCGAACAGGGGTAACGGGGAGCTGTTTTTT; CDR3aa: CASSLPNRGNGELFF
j_gene: TRBJ2-7; abundance: once; v_gene: TRBV5-6; d_gene: -; CDR3nt: TGTGCCAGCAGCTTACAGGCGCCACATTTTTCCTACGAGCAGTACTTC; CDR3aa: CASSLQAPHFSYEQYF
j_gene: TRBJ1-5; abundance: -; v_gene: TRBV6-1; d_gene: TRBD1; CDR3nt: TGTGCCAGCAGTGAAGAAGGACAGGGGAATCAGCCCCAGCATTTT; CDR3aa: CASSEEGQGNQPQHF
j_gene: TRBJ2-7; abundance: -; v_gene: TRBV20-1; d_gene: -; CDR3nt: TGCAGTGCTAGTTTGGAGGGGAGGGGGTATTACTACGAGCAGTACTTC; CDR3aa: CSASLEGRGYYYEQYF
j_gene: TRBJ1-6; abundance: -; v_gene: TRBV28; d_gene: TRBD1; CDR3nt: TGTGCCAGCAGTTTAATCTATAGGGGGCCCAAGGGTTCACCCCTCCACTTT; CDR3aa: CASSLIYRGPKGSPLHF
j_gene: TRBJ2-2; abundance: -; v_gene: TRBV4-3; d_gene: -; CDR3nt: TGCGCCAGCAGCCAAGGAGAGGGCGGGCAGCTGTTTTTT; CDR3aa: CASSQGEGGQLFF
j_gene: TRBJ2-5; abundance: -; v_gene: TRBV11-2; d_gene: TRBD2; CDR3nt: TGTGCCAGCACCCGGACGGGAGGGACGTTTGCCCAAGAGACCCAGTACTTC; CDR3aa: CASTRTGGTFAQETQYF
j_gene: TRBJ2-7; abundance: -; v_gene: TRBV10-3; d_gene: TRBD1; CDR3nt: TGTGCCATCAGTTGGGGAGGACAGGGGTACGAGCAGTACTTC; CDR3aa: CAISWGGQGYEQYF
j_gene: TRBJ2-3; abundance: once; v_gene: TRBV9; d_gene: TRBD1; CDR3nt: TGTGCCAGCAGCTCCAGGACAGGAGTTTTTTCTAGCACAGATACGCAGTATTTT; CDR3aa: CASSSRTGVFSSTDTQYF
j_gene: TRBJ2-7; abundance: -; v_gene: TRBV6-5; d_gene: TRBD1; CDR3nt: TGTGCCAGCAGGTTTACGGGGGACAGGGGTGGCGAGCAGTACTTC; CDR3aa: CASRFTGDRGGEQYF
j_gene: TRBJ1-2; abundance: -; v_gene: TRBV11-2; d_gene: -; CDR3nt: TGTGCCAGCAGTTCCGAACAGGGCTACTATGGCTACACCTTC; CDR3aa: CASSSEQGYYGYTF
j_gene: TRBJ1-6; abundance: many; v_gene: TRBV3-1/TRBV3-2; d_gene: TRBD1; CDR3nt: TGTGCCAGCAGCCAGGCTACGTCAGACAGGGAAACCCTCCACTTT; CDR3aa: CASSQATSDRETLHF
j_gene: TRBJ2-1; abundance: -; v_gene: TRBV7-6; d_gene: TRBD2; CDR3nt: TGTGCCAGCAGCCAAGGGGGACTAGCGGGAGGTCCCAGCTCCTACAATGAGCAGTTCTTC; CDR3aa: CASSQGGLAGGPSSYNEQFF
j_gene: TRBJ1-4; abundance: -; v_gene: TRBV7-3; d_gene: -; CDR3nt: TGTGCCAGCAGCCCGGGGATTGCAACTAATGAAAAACTGTTTTTT; CDR3aa: CASSPGIATNEKLFF
j_gene: TRBJ2-3; abundance: -; v_gene: TRBV6-4; d_gene: -; CDR3nt: TGTGCCAGCAGTGTCGGGGGACAGCCCACAGATACGCAGTATTTT; CDR3aa: CASSVGGQPTDTQYF
j_gene: TRBJ2-3; abundance: few; v_gene: TRBV4-2; d_gene: TRBD2; CDR3nt: TGTGCCAGCAGCCAAGATCTAGCGGGTGGCACAGATACGCAGTATTTT; CDR3aa: CASSQDLAGGTDTQYF
j_gene: TRBJ1-5; abundance: few; v_gene: TRBV28; d_gene: -; CDR3nt: TGTGCCAGCAGTTTCCGACCCCGCCAGGGCGATCAGCCCCAGCATTTT; CDR3aa: CASSFRPRQGDQPQHF
j_gene: TRBJ1-5; abundance: -; v_gene: TRBV4-2; d_gene: TRBD1; CDR3nt: TGTGCCAGCAGCCAGGACAGGGGGGACAATCAGCCCCAGCATTTT; CDR3aa: CASSQDRGDNQPQHF
j_gene: TRBJ2-1; abundance: once; v_gene: TRBV9; d_gene: -; CDR3nt: TGTGCCAGCAGCCCCCCGGTCGAGGGGAGGTTATATGAGCAGTTCTTC; CDR3aa: CASSPPVEGRLYEQFF
j_gene: TRBJ2-5; abundance: -; v_gene: TRBV7-7; d_gene: TRBD2; CDR3nt: TGTGCTAGCAGCCTAGTAGCGGGGGAACAAGAGACCCAGTACTTC; CDR3aa: CASSLVAGEQETQYF
j_gene: TRBJ2-1; abundance: -; v_gene: TRBV5-4; d_gene: -; CDR3nt: TGTGCCAGCAGCTTGCAAGGGGCGAGCTCCTACAATGAGCAGTTCTTC; CDR3aa: CASSLQGASSYNEQFF
j_gene: TRBJ1-2; abundance: -; v_gene: TRBV4-1; d_gene: -; CDR3nt: TGCGCCAGCAGCCTAGATAGTACGGACTATGGCTACACCTTC; CDR3aa: CASSLDSTDYGYTF
j_gene: TRBJ2-5; abundance: -; v_gene: TRBV14; d_gene: TRBD2; CDR3nt: TGTGCCAGCAGCCCCGGGGTAGCGGGAGGTCCCCATCAAGAGACCCAGTACTTC; CDR3aa: CASSPGVAGGPHQETQYF
j_gene: TRBJ1-1; abundance: once; v_gene: TRBV2; d_gene: -; CDR3nt: TGTGCCAGCAGGTCGGACAGGAACACTGAAGCTTTCTTT; CDR3aa: CASRSDRNTEAFF
j_gene: TRBJ2-1; abundance: -; v_gene: TRBV7-6; d_gene: -; CDR3nt: TGTGCCAGCAGTATGGCGCGGGGCCCTCTCTACAATGAGCAGTTCTTC; CDR3aa: CASSMARGPLYNEQFF
j_gene: TRBJ2-1; abundance: -; v_gene: TRBV29-1; d_gene: TRBD2; CDR3nt: TGCAGCGTTGAAGTCTGGACTAGCGGGGATGGAGAGCAGTTCTTC; CDR3aa: CSVEVWTSGDGEQFF
j_gene: TRBJ2-7; abundance: -; v_gene: TRBV7-9; d_gene: -; CDR3nt: TGTGCCAGCAGCCAATCCGGGATTTCCTACGAGCAGTACTTC; CDR3aa: CASSQSGISYEQYF
j_gene: TRBJ2-5; abundance: few; v_gene: TRBV11-3; d_gene: -; CDR3nt: TGTGCCAGCAGCAATTTAGCCGCCTTACACAGGGAAGAGACCCAGTACTTC; CDR3aa: CASSNLAALHREETQYF
j_gene: TRBJ2-1; abundance: -; v_gene: TRBV5-4; d_gene: TRBD2; CDR3nt: TGTGCCAGCAGCAGCCGGACTAGCGGGAGTGGCTACAATGAGCAGTTCTTC; CDR3aa: CASSSRTSGSGYNEQFF
j_gene: TRBJ1-4; abundance: -; v_gene: TRBV4-1; d_gene: TRBD1; CDR3nt: TGCGCCAGCAGCCAAGAACAGGGGGGGAATGAAAAACTGTTTTTT; CDR3aa: CASSQEQGGNEKLFF
j_gene: TRBJ1-6; abundance: -; v_gene: TRBV6-5; d_gene: TRBD1; CDR3nt: TGTGCCAGCAGTCAGGACAGGGGTAATTCACCCCTCCACTTT; CDR3aa: CASSQDRGNSPLHF